A selection of T cell receptor beta chains follows, all from one sample in a study of blood T cell repertoires in COVID-19. Only in-frame clones appear in the TCRdb table, and some are missing; sequencing was by immunoSEQ multiplex PCR. The top ten hold roughly 15% of the sample, which has some 29,000 clones, around 88% seen once. Sample: peripheral blood. The receptors were gathered from a human donor in a cohort sampled during active COVID-19. Each CDR3 is given with its conserved first and last residue. Fields, in order: V gene, D gene, clone size, J gene, CDR3 protein, CDR3 DNA. The D gene is left open where the match is weak. Size is stated for part of the rows, as once, few or many counts, or as a class when the clone is expanded.

TRBV18	TRBD1	NA	TRBJ2-5	CASSPQGVVETQYF	TGTGCCAGCTCACCTCAGGGGGTGGTAGAGACCCAGTACTTC
TRBV4-2	NA	NA	TRBJ1-1	CASSQAGGKEAFF	TGTGCCAGCAGCCAAGCCGGGGGAAAAGAAGCTTTCTTT
TRBV7-8	NA	once	TRBJ1-4	CASSFLGAGEKLFF	TGTGCCAGCAGCTTTTTGGGGGCGGGTGAAAAACTGTTTTTT
TRBV10-3	NA	NA	TRBJ2-3	CAIRGAGGTDTQYF	TGTGCCATCAGGGGGGCAGGGGGCACAGATACGCAGTATTTT
TRBV7-6	TRBD1	NA	TRBJ2-5	CASRLQTGETTQYF	TGTGCCAGCAGACTCCAGACAGGGGAGACGACCCAGTACTTC
TRBV2	NA	NA	TRBJ2-3	CASLYWGGPSTDTQYF	TGTGCCAGCCTTTACTGGGGCGGTCCTAGCACAGATACGCAGTATTTT
TRBV7-9	TRBD2	NA	TRBJ2-2	CASSHASGVISGELFF	TGTGCCAGCAGCCACGCCAGCGGGGTAATCTCCGGGGAGCTGTTTTTT
TRBV5-1	NA	few	TRBJ1-5	CASSSSGAWGQPQHF	TGCGCCAGCAGCTCCTCAGGGGCTTGGGGTCAGCCCCAGCATTTT
TRBV5-6	NA	NA	TRBJ2-1	CASSLEGWGGSRQFF	TGTGCCAGCAGCTTGGAGGGGTGGGGCGGTTCGAGGCAGTTCTTC
TRBV28	TRBD2	NA	TRBJ2-7	CASSLGTGREFSVEQYF	TGTGCCAGCAGTTTAGGGACGGGGCGGGAGTTCTCGGTCGAGCAGTACTTC
TRBV5-6	NA	NA	TRBJ1-4	CASSAWGGGGKLFF	TGTGCCAGCAGCGCCTGGGGGGGAGGTGGAAAACTGTTTTTT
TRBV9	NA	NA	TRBJ2-2	CASSVYTAGGELFF	TGTGCCAGCAGCGTATACACCGCAGGCGGGGAGCTGTTTTTT
TRBV5-8	TRBD1	NA	TRBJ1-4	CASSSDRVGKLFF	TGTGCCAGCAGCTCCGACAGGGTGGGAAAACTGTTTTTT
TRBV11-2	NA	NA	TRBJ2-1	CASSPSGAGEYNEQFF	TGTGCCAGCAGCCCATCGGGGGCGGGGGAGTACAATGAGCAGTTCTTC
TRBV5-1	NA	NA	TRBJ2-1	CASSLGGRVDEQFF	TGCGCCAGCAGCTTGGGGGGCAGGGTCGATGAGCAGTTCTTC
TRBV19	TRBD1	NA	TRBJ1-3	CASSFGTDNSGNTIYF	TGTGCCAGTAGTTTCGGGACAGATAACTCTGGAAACACCATATATTTT
TRBV28	TRBD1	NA	TRBJ2-7	CASSTGSGQGAGEQYF	TGTGCCAGCAGCACCGGCTCTGGACAGGGGGCGGGCGAGCAGTACTTC
TRBV6-5	NA	NA	TRBJ2-3	CASSVGAVTDTQYF	TGTGCCAGTTCGGTGGGGGCTGTCACAGATACGCAGTATTTT
TRBV5-5	NA	once	TRBJ2-7	CASSLMAGASYEQYF	TGTGCCAGCAGCTTGATGGCGGGCGCCTCCTACGAGCAGTACTTC
TRBV7-2	NA	NA	TRBJ2-3	CASSSGRWGRGDTQYF	TGTGCCAGCAGCTCCGGACGGTGGGGCAGGGGAGATACGCAGTATTTT
TRBV5-1	TRBD1	NA	TRBJ1-2	CASSVSGQGLVGYTF	TGCGCCAGCAGCGTGTCGGGACAGGGTTTGGTTGGCTACACCTTC
TRBV28	TRBD2	once	TRBJ2-7	CASSILAETYEQYF	TGTGCCAGCAGCATACTAGCGGAAACCTACGAGCAGTACTTC
TRBV27	TRBD1	NA	TRBJ1-1	CASSNTLLFTGTGRTEAFF	TGTGCCAGCAGCAATACTCTCCTCTTTACCGGGACAGGGAGGACTGAAGCTTTCTTT